The 21 T cell receptor beta chains listed next were all sequenced from one sample in a study of blood T cells in healthy people across ages. A second about 7 to 11 cycle PCR used barcoded and J-beta primers. TCRdb reprocessed the 5' RACE reads with MiXCR, giving one entry per CDR3 protein. The sample lists under 800,000 distinct CDR3 sequences; 20% to 25% were seen once. Source material: blood. The receptors originated from a man aged 65 to 79 in good health.

The table lists this clonotype with a few counts. The gene calls are TRBV3-1 and TRBJ2-5; 11 positions match TRBD2. The J call could be wrong; TRBJ2-7 is a better fit for the DNA end. CDR1 and CDR2 (germline): LGHDT, YNNKEL (reference sequence). This CDR3 comprises 15 residues. The CDR3 reads CASSQTLAGVHEQYF. The CDR3 bases are TGTGCCAGCAGCCAAACACTAGCGGGAGTGCACGAGCAGTACTTC.

This clonotype was counted a few times. The J gene is TRBJ1-5, the V gene TRBV20-1; D unclear. Germline CDR1 reads DFQATT; CDR2 reads SNEGSKA (reference sequence). V lost 5 bases, J lost 0 bases, and 14 bases lay in between. CDR3 length: 15 residues. Here the CDR3 reads CSAFGRGYSNQPQHF. CDR3 DNA sequence: TGCAGTGCTTTCGGCAGAGGGTATAGCAATCAGCCCCAGCATTTT.

This clonotype was recorded a few times. The V and J genes are TRBV29-1 and TRBJ1-4; D not resolved. Germline lookup yields CDR1 SQVTM and CDR2 ANQGSEA. CDR3 length equals 11 residues. The V end lost 7 bases, the J end lost 4 bases, and 7 bases lay between the germline ends. The CDR3 nucleotides are TGCAGCGCTGACCATAATGAAAAACTGTTTTTT. Its protein product is CSADHNEKLFF.

Comments on this clonotype: One end of the junction fails to match germline, which may point to a read error. The chain employs TRBV12-3 or TRBV12-4 and TRBJ2-7, with 11 bases lining up with TRBD2. This CDR3 comprises 16 residues. Written as DNA, the CDR3 is TGCGCCAGCAGTTTAGCGGGAGGGCCCAGTACCTACGAGCAGTACTTC. This sequence encodes CASSLAGGPSTYEQYF.

V gene TRBV20-1 combines with J gene TRBJ2-5; the match to TRBD1 covers 9 bases. Gene TRBJ2-1 matches the end of the DNA better, so the J call may be wrong. This CDR3 spans 13 amino acids. Germline CDR1 and CDR2: DFQATT and SNEGSKA (reference sequence). The CDR3 loop reads CSAQAGTGYEQFF. CDR3 DNA: TGCAGTGCCCAAGCAGGGACAGGGTATGAGCAGTTCTTC.

This chain uses TRBV11-2 with TRBJ2-4; possibly TRBD1 for D (5 bases). Trimming cost V 0 bases and J 8 bases, with 14 bases left between them. CDR1 SGHAT and CDR2 FQNNGV come from the germline V gene. The CDR3 extends over 15 amino acids. CDR3 in amino acids: CASSLEWAGKYIQYF. DNA for the CDR3: TGTGCCAGCAGCTTAGAATGGGCAGGGAAGTACATTCAGTACTTC.

The chain carries TRBV20-1 and TRBJ2-5, with 9 bases that match TRBD2. The end of the DNA fits TRBJ2-7 better, so the J call may be wrong. CDR3 length: 14 amino acids. Per germline, CDR1 DFQATT and CDR2 SNEGSKA (reference sequence). CDR3 region: CSAENSGRTYEQYF. The CDR3, as DNA: TGCAGTGCTGAAAATAGCGGGAGAACCTACGAGCAGTACTTC.

This clonotype turned up a few times. V is TRBV29-1 and J is TRBJ2-6; no definite D call. The ends were cut back, 4 bases at V and 0 bases at J, with 4 bases in the middle. The CDR3 spans 13 residues. The germline CDR1 and CDR2 sequences are SQVTM and ANQGSEA. In DNA form, the CDR3 reads TGCAGCGTTGTTCCCTCTGGGGCCAACGTCCTGACTTTC. Its protein is CSVVPSGANVLTF.

This clonotype has only a few counts. V is TRBV9 and J is TRBJ2-5, with 9 bases lining up with TRBD1. There are 17 residues in the CDR3. Per germline, CDR1 SGDLS and CDR2 YYNGEE. The V segment lost 3 bases and the J segment 1 base; nucleotides outside the gene matches: 10. CDR3 protein: CASSAQNRGRFQETQYF. As DNA, the CDR3 is TGTGCCAGCAGCGCCCAGAACAGGGGGCGGTTCCAAGAGACCCAGTACTTC.

CDR3 nucleotide sequence: TGCAGTGCTAGAGCCTTGGTGGGCAGGAGCTCCTACAATGAGCAGTTCTTC. Its translation: CSARALVGRSSYNEQFF. The chain employs TRBV20-1 and TRBJ2-1; D gene unclear. V shed 1 base and J shed 0 bases, with 16 bases lying between them. CDR1 and CDR2 from the germline V gene are DFQATT and SNEGSKA (reference sequence). The CDR3 extends over 17 amino acids.

This clonotype was seen a single time. The chain combines TRBV20-1 with TRBJ2-1; a possible D gene is TRBD2 (5 bases). This CDR3 region has 16 residues. V gave up 0 bases and J gave up 2 bases, with 14 bases separating them. From germline, CDR1 is DFQATT and CDR2 SNEGSKA (reference sequence). The CDR3: CSARDILQRTYNEQFF. CDR3 bases: TGCAGTGCTAGAGATATACTTCAGCGGACCTACAATGAGCAGTTCTTC.

V and J are TRBV4-3 and TRBJ2-7, with TRBD2 matching over 9 bases. From germline, CDR1 is LGHNA and CDR2 YSLEER. The CDR3 runs to 16 residues. The J segment lost 6 bases and the V segment lost 0 bases, leaving 9 bases of the junction unmatched. The CDR3 DNA sequence: TGCGCCAGCAGCCAAGATGAGGGCGGGAGGGCCTTCGAGCAGTACTTC. Amino acid sequence: CASSQDEGGRAFEQYF.

The CDR3 loop is CASTGGRATSTDTQYF. The CDR3 region has the DNA TGTGCCAGCACTGGCGGGAGGGCCACTAGCACAGATACGCAGTATTTT. This chain uses TRBV28 with TRBJ2-3; 9 positions match TRBD2. V was clipped by 7 bases and J by 0 bases; unmatched bases: 8. Germline CDR1 and CDR2: MDHEN and SYDVKM. CDR3 size: 16 residues.

CDR3 nucleotides: TGTGCCAGCAACGGACGGGAGGGCCGCAATGAGCAGTTCTTC. Translating it yields CASNGREGRNEQFF. The chain recombines TRBV6-1 with TRBJ2-1; 8 positions agree with TRBD2. The junction had 8 bases not matched to a gene; V was cut back by 7 bases and J by 6 bases. This CDR3 comprises 14 residues. Germline V gene lookup returns CDR1 MNHNS and CDR2 SASEGT.

This clonotype was seen a few times. The chain links TRBV3-1 to TRBJ2-3; TRBD2 matches 8 bases. From germline, CDR1 is LGHDT and CDR2 YNNKEL (reference sequence). The CDR3 extends over 16 amino acids. V was pared by 2 bases and J by 2 bases, with 6 bases of the junction left unmatched. The CDR3 DNA sequence: TGTGCCAGCAGCCAAAGACTAGCGAGAGCCACAGATACGCAGTATTTT. Protein sequence: CASSQRLARATDTQYF.

This clonotype was counted at least ten times. V is TRBV4-1 and J is TRBJ2-5; 9 bases agree with TRBD2. The CDR3 extends over 17 amino acids. Germline V gene data show CDR1 as MGHRA and CDR2 as YSYEKL. Trimming cost V 0 bases and J 2 bases; bases outside gene matches: 7. This chain's CDR3 is CASSQDSYLAGQETQYF. CDR3 nucleotides: TGCGCCAGCAGCCAAGATTCGTACCTAGCGGGACAAGAGACCCAGTACTTC.

This clonotype was counted at least ten times. The J gene is TRBJ2-3, the V gene TRBV3-1; no definite D call. Germline CDR1 is LGHDT and CDR2 is YNNKEL (reference sequence). The V end lost 6 bases, the J end lost 2 bases, and 18 bases lay between the germline ends. The CDR3 loop spans 16 amino acids. CDR3 coding DNA: TGTGCCAGCAGTCGAAGGACGGCTCATAACACAGATACGCAGTATTTT. This translates into CASSRRTAHNTDTQYF.

The chain employs TRBV9 and TRBJ2-3; 11 bases align to TRBD2. This CDR3 is built from 17 residues. Trimming removed 4 bases from V and 1 base from J; junction bases left unmatched: 8. Per germline, CDR1 SGDLS and CDR2 YYNGEE. CDR3 loop: CASSPGTSGQRTDTQYF. The CDR3 nucleotides read TGTGCCAGCAGCCCCGGGACTAGCGGCCAACGCACAGATACGCAGTATTTT. The full variable domain, rest sourced from reference TRBV9 and TRBJ2-3, is DSGVTQTPKHLITATGQRVTLRCSPRSGDLSVYWYQQSLDQGLQFLIQYYNGEERAKGNILERFSAQQFPDLHSELNLSSLELGDSALYFCASSPGTSGQRTDTQYFGPGTRLTVL.

This clonotype was found a few times. The V call is TRBV7-2, the J call TRBJ2-3, with 8 bases identical to TRBD2. CDR3 length equals 15 residues. V was clipped by 5 bases and J by 6 bases; unmatched bases: 10. The germline gives CDR1 SGHTA, CDR2 FQGNSA. The CDR3 sequence is CASSPIGRGVDTQYF. Written as DNA, the CDR3 is TGTGCCAGCAGCCCTATCGGGCGGGGGGTGGATACGCAGTATTTT.

This clonotype was counted a few times. The chain combines TRBV15 with TRBJ2-5, with 8 bases fitting TRBD1. There are 16 residues in the CDR3. Germline loops: CDR1 LNHNV, CDR2 YYDKDF (reference sequence). The V gene end was trimmed by 2 bases and the J gene end by 3 bases; junction bases not matched to a gene: 8. CDR3 in amino acids: CATSRTMTGEEETQYF. DNA of the CDR3: TGTGCCACCAGCAGAACTATGACAGGGGAAGAAGAGACCCAGTACTTC.

The V call is TRBV20-1, the J call TRBJ2-1, with 10 bases identical to TRBD1. Trimming at V came to 6 bases and at J to 8 bases, leaving 10 bases not matched to a gene. Germline V lookup: CDR1 DFQATT, CDR2 SNEGSKA (reference sequence). The CDR3 runs 14 residues. The chain's CDR3 is CSAHLRQGAYEQFF. The CDR3 nucleotides are TGCAGTGCCCACCTACGACAGGGGGCCTATGAGCAGTTCTTC.